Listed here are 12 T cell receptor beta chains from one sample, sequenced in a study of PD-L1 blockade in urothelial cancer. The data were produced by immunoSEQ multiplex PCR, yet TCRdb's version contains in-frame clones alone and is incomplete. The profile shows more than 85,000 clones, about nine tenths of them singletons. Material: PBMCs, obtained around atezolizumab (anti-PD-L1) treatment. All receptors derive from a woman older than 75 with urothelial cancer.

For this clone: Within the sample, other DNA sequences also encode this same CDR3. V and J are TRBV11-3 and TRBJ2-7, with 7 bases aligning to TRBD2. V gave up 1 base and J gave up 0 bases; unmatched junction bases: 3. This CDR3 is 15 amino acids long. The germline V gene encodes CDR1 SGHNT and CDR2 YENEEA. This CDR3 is CASSLGGGSSYEQYF. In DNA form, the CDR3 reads TGTGCCAGCAGCTTAGGTGGCGGGAGCTCCTACGAGCAGTACTTC.

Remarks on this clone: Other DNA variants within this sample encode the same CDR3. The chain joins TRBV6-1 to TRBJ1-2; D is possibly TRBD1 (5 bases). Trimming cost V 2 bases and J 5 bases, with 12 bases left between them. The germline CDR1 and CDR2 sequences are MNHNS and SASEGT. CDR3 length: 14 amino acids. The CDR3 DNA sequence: TGTGCCAGCAGTGAAAGGGGCCCCAATTATGGCTACACCTTC. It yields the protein CASSERGPNYGYTF.

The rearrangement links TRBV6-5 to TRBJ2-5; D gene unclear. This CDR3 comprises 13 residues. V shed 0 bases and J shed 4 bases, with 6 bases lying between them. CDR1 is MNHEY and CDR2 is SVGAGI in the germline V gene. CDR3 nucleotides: TGTGCCAGCAGTTACTCGCCCGGAGAGACCCAGTACTTC. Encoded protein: CASSYSPGETQYF.

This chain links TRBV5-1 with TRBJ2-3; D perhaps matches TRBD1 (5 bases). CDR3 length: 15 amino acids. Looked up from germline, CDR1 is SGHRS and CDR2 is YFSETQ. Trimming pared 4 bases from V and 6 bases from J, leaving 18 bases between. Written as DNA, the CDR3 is TGCGCCAGCAGCACCCGGACAACCCCCGGGGATACGCAGTATTTT. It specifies CASSTRTTPGDTQYF. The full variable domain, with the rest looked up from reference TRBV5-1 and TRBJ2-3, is KAGVTQTPRYLIKTRGQQVTLSCSPISGHRSVSWYQQTPGQGLQFLFEYFSETQRNKGNFPGRFSGRQFSNSRSEMNVSTLELGDSALYLCASSTRTTPGDTQYFGPGTRLTVL.

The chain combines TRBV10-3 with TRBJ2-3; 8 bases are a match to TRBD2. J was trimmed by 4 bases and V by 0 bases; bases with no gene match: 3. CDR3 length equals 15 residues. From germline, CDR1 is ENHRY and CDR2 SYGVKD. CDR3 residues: CAISESTGLADTQYF. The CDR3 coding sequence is TGTGCCATCAGTGAGTCGACGGGACTAGCAGATACGCAGTATTTT.

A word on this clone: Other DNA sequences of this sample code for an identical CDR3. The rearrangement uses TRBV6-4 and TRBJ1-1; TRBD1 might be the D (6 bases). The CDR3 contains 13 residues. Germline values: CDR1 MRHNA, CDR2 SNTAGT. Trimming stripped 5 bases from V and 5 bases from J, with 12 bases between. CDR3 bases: TGTGCCAGCAGTACACAGGGTGGGACTGAAGCTTTCTTT. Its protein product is CASSTQGGTEAFF.

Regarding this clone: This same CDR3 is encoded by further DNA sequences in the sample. Written as DNA, the CDR3 is TGTGCCAGCAGTCTTGTCTACGAGCAGTACTTC. Translating gives CASSLVYEQYF. The chain joins TRBV2 to TRBJ2-7; D not resolved. V dropped 5 bases and J dropped 3 bases, with 5 bases sitting between them. The germline CDR1 and CDR2 sequences are SNHLY and FYNNEI. CDR3 length equals 11 residues.

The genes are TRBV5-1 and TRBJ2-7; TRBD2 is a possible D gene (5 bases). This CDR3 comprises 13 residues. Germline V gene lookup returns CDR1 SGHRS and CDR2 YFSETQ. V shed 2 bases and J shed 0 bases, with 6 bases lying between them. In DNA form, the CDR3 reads TGCGCCAGCAGCTTAGGGAGCTCCTACGAGCAGTACTTC. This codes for CASSLGSSYEQYF.

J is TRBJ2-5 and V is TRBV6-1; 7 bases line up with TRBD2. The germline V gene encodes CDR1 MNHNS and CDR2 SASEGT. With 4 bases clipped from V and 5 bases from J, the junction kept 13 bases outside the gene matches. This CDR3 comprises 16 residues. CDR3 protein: CASSVVLSGTGETQYF. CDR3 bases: TGTGCCAGCAGTGTGGTCTTGAGCGGGACGGGTGAGACCCAGTACTTC.

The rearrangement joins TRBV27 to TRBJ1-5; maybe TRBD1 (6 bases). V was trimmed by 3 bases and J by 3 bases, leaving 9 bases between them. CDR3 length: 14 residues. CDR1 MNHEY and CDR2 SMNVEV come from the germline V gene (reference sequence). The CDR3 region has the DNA TGTGCCAGCAGTTTCACAGGGACCAATCAGCCCCAGCATTTT. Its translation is CASSFTGTNQPQHF.

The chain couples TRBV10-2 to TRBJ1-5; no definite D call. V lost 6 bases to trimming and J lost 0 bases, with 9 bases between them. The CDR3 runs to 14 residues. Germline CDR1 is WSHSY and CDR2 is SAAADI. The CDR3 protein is CASRDTDSNQPQHF. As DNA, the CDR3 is TGCGCCAGCAGAGACACGGATAGCAATCAGCCCCAGCATTTT.

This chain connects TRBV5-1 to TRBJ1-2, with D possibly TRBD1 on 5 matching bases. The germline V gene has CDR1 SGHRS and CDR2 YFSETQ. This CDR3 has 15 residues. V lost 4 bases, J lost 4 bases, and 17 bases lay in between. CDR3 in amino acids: CASSAAAGQSYGYTF. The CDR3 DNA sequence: TGCGCCAGCAGCGCGGCGGCAGGGCAATCCTATGGCTACACCTTC.